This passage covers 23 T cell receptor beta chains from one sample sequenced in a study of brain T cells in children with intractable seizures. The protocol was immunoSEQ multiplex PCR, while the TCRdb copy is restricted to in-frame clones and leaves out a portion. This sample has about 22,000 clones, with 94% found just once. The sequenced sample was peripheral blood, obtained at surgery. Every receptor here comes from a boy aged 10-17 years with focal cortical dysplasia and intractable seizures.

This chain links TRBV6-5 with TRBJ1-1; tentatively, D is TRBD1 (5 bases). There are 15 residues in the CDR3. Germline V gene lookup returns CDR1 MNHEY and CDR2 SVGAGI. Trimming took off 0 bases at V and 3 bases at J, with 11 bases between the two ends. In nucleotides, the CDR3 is TGTGCCAGCAGTTACTCTGCCAGGGCGGACACTGAAGCTTTCTTT. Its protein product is CASSYSARADTEAFF.

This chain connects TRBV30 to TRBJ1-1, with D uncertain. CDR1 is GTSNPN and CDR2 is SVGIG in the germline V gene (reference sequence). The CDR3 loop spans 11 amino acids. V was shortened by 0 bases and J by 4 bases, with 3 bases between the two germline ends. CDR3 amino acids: CAWSVGTEAFF. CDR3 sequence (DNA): TGTGCCTGGAGTGTTGGCACTGAAGCTTTCTTT.

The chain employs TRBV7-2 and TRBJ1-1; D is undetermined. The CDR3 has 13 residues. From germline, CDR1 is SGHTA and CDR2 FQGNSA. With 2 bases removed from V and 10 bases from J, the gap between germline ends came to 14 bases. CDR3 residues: CASSLSGPVGAFF. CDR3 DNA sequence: TGTGCCAGCAGCTTATCTGGGCCGGTCGGAGCTTTCTTT.

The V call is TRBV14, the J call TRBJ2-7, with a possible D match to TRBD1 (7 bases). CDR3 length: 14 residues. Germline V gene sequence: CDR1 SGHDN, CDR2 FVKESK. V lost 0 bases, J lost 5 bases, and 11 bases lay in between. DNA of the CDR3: TGTGCCAGCAGCCAAGACAGGGGGGAGGACGAGCAGTACTTC. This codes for CASSQDRGEDEQYF.

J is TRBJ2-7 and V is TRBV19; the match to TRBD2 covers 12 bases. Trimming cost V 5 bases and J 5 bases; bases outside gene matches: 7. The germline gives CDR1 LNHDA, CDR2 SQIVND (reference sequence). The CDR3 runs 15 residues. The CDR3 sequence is CASSPQTSGGDEQYF. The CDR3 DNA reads TGTGCCAGTAGTCCTCAGACTAGCGGGGGCGACGAGCAGTACTTC.

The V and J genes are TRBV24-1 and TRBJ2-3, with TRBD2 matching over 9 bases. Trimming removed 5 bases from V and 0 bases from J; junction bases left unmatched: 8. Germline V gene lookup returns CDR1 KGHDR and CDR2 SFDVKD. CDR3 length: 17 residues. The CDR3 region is CATSALAGPPSTDTQYF. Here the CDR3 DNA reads TGTGCCACCAGTGCGCTAGCGGGGCCGCCTAGCACAGATACGCAGTATTTT.

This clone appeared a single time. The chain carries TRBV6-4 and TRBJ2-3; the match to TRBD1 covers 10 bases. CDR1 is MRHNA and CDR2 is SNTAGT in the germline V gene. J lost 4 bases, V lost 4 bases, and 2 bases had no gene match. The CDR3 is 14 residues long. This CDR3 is CASSAGTGADTQYF. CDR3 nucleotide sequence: TGTGCCAGCAGTGCCGGGACAGGGGCAGATACGCAGTATTTT.

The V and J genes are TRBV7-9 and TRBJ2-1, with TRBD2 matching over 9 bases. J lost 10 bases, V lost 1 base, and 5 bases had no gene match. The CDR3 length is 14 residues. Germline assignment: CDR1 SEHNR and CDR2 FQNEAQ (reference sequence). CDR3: CASSLVAGVREQFF. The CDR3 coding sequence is TGTGCCAGCAGCTTAGTAGCGGGAGTACGAGAGCAGTTCTTC.

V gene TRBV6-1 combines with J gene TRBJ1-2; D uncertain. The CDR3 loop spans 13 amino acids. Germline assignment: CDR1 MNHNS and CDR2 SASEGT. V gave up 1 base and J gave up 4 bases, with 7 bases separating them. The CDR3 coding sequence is TGTGCCAGCAGTGAAGGCCGGGGCTATGGCTACACCTTC. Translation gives CASSEGRGYGYTF.

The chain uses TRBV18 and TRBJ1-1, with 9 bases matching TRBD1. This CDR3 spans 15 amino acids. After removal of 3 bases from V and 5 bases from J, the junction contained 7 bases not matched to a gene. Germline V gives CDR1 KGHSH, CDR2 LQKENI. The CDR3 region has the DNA TGTGCCAGCTCACCGGGACAGGGTCGGAGGACTGAAGCTTTCTTT. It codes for CASSPGQGRRTEAFF.

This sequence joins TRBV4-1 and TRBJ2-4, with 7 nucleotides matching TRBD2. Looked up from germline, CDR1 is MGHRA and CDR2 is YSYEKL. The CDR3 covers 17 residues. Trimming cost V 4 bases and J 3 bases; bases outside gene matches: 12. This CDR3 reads CASSRTLAGDNKNIQYF. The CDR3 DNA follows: TGCGCCAGCAGCCGCACCTTAGCGGGTGATAACAAAAACATTCAGTACTTC.

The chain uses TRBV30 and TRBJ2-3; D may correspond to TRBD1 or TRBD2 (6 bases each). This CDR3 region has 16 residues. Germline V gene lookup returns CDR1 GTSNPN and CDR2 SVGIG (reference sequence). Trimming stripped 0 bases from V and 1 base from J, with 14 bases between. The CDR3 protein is CAWSVHGGGRTDTQYF. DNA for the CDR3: TGTGCCTGGAGTGTACATGGTGGGGGGCGCACAGATACGCAGTATTTT.

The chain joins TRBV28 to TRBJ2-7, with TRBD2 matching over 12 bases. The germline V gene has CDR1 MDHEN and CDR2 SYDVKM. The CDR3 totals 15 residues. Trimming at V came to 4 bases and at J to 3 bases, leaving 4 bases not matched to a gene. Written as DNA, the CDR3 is TGTGCCAGCAGTTCTAGCGGGAGGGCCGGCTACGAGCAGTACGTC. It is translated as CASSSSGRAGYEQYV.

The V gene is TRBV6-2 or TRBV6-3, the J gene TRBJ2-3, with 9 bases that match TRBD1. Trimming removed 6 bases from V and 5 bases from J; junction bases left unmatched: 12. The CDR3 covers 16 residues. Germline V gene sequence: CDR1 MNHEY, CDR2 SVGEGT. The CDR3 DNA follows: TGTGCCAGCAGCCTCTCGACAGGGGGTGTTAAAGATACGCAGTATTTT. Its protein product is CASSLSTGGVKDTQYF.

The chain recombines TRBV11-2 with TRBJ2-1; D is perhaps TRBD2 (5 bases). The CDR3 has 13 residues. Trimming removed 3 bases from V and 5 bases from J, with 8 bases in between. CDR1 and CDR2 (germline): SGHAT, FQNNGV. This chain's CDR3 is CASSFERHNEQFF. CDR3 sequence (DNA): TGTGCCAGCAGCTTTGAGCGGCACAATGAGCAGTTCTTC.

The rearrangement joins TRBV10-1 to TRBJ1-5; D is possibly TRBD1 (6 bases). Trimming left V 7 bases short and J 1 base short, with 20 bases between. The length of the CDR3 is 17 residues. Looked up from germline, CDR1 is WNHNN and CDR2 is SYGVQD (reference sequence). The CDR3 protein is CASTRPRDKFSNQPQHF. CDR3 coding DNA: TGCGCCAGCACCCGACCCCGGGACAAATTCAGCAATCAGCCCCAGCATTTT.

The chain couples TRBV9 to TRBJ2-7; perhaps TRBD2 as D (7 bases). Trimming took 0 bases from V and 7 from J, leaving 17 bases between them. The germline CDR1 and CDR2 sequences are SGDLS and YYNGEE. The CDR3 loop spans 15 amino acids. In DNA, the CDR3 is TGTGCCAGCAGCGTAGGAGGGGGGGACGGGAATGAGCAGTACTTC. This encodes CASSVGGGDGNEQYF.

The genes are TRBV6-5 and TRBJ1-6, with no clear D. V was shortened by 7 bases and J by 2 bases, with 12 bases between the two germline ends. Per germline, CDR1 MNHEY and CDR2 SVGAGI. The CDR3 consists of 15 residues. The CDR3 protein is CASTNRAAYNSPLHF. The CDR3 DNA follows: TGTGCCAGCACCAATCGGGCCGCCTATAATTCACCCCTCCACTTT.

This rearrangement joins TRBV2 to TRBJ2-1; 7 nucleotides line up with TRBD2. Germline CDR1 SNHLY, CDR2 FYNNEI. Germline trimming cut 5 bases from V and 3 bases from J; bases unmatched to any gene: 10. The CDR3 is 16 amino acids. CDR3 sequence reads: CASSPGWAGDYNEQFF. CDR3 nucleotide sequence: TGTGCCAGCAGTCCCGGGTGGGCGGGAGACTACAATGAGCAGTTCTTC.

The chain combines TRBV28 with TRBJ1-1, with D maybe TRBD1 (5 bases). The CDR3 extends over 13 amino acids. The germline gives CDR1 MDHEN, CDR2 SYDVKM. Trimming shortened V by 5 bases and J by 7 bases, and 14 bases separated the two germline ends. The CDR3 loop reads CASSLPGLREAFF. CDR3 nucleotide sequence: TGTGCCAGCAGTCTACCGGGACTCCGTGAAGCTTTCTTT. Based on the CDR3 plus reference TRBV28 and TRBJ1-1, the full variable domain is DVKVTQSSRYLVKRTGEKVFLECVQDMDHENMFWYRQDPGLGLRLIYFSYDVKMKEKGDIPEGYSVSREKKERFSLILESASTNQTSMYLCASSLPGLREAFFGQGTRLTVV.

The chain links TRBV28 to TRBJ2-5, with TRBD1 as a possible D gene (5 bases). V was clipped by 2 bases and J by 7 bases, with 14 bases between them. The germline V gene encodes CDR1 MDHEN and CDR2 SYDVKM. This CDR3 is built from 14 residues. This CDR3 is CASSLLRALGTQYF. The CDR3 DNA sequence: TGTGCCAGCAGTTTACTCAGGGCCCTAGGGACCCAGTACTTC.

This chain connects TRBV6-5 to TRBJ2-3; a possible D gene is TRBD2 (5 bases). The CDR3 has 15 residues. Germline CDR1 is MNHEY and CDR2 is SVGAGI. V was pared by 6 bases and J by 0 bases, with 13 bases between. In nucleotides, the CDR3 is TGTGCCAGCAGCCCACTAGGGCCGAGCACAGATACGCAGTATTTT. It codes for CASSPLGPSTDTQYF.

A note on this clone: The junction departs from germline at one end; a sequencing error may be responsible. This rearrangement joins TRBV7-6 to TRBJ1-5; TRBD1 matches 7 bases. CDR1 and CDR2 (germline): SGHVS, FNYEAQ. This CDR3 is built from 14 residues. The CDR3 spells CASSLLTGTQPRHF. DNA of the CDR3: TGTGCCAGCAGCTTATTGACAGGGACTCAGCCCCGGCATTTT.